This TCR beta chain came from a study of CD8 T cells in Susac syndrome. Germline V gene sequence: CDR1 SQVTM, CDR2 ANQGSEA. The CDR3 covers 13 residues. V dropped 4 bases and J dropped 8; count of bases not matched to a gene: 9. From blood CD8+ and CD4+ T cells, TCR beta sequences were generated. It was with random hexamers that roughly 0.45 to 1 ug RNA was reverse transcribed. Using its own MiXCR run on the immunoSEQ multiplex PCR reads, TCRdb lists one record per CDR3 protein. The sample lists about 150,000 distinct CDR3 sequences, 85% to 95% occurring once. This receptor was obtained from a human donor with Susac syndrome. Sequencing was done on a sample of CD4+ T cells from PBMCs. The gene calls are TRBV29-1 and TRBJ1-2; 8 bases align to TRBD1. Here the CDR3 reads CSVGEDRARGYTF. Written as DNA, the CDR3 is TGCAGCGTTGGCGAGGACAGGGCTCGGGGCTACACCTTC.